The 8 T cell receptor beta chains below come from one sample, sequenced in a study of radiotherapy plus CTLA-4 blockade in lung cancer. Produced via immunoSEQ multiplex PCR; TCRdb's table is partial and in-frame only. The sample has around 120,000 clones, 78% seen once. The specimen was peripheral blood, collected from a patient treated with radiotherapy plus ipilimumab. These TCRs come from a human donor with non-small cell lung cancer who had a partial response to radiotherapy plus ipilimumab.

This clone was counted a few times. The rearrangement links TRBV6-1 to TRBJ1-4; D is perhaps TRBD1 (5 bases). CDR3 size: 18 residues. The germline V and J ends were trimmed by 1 base and 2 bases, with 17 bases remaining between them. Germline V CDR1 and CDR2: MNHNS, SASEGT. This chain's CDR3 is CASSEGWSTGGTNEKLFF. CDR3 sequence (DNA): TGTGCCAGCAGTGAAGGATGGTCAACCGGGGGGACTAATGAAAAACTGTTTTTT.

This chain uses TRBV6-1 with TRBJ2-2, with D tentatively TRBD1 (6 bases). Trimming removed 2 bases at V and 6 bases at J, with 10 bases between. This CDR3 has 14 amino acids. CDR1 and CDR2 (germline): MNHNS, SASEGT. The CDR3 DNA reads TGTGCCAGCAGTGAAAGGGGGTGGGCCGGGGAGCTGTTTTTT. It translates to CASSERGWAGELFF.

The J gene is TRBJ1-1, the V gene TRBV7-2; D is uncertain. Per germline, CDR1 SGHTA and CDR2 FQGNSA. With 1 base removed from V and 10 bases from J, the gap between germline ends came to 13 bases. The length of the CDR3 is 13 residues. CDR3 coding DNA: TGTGCCAGCAGCTTAGGGGCGAGTTATCGAGCTTTCTTT. Protein sequence: CASSLGASYRAFF. The whole variable domain, filled in from reference TRBV7-2 and TRBJ1-1, reads GAGVSQSPSNKVTEKGKDVELRCDPISGHTALYWYRQSLGQGLEFLIYFQGNSAPDKSGLPSDRFSAERTGGSVSTLTIQRTQQEDSAVYLCASSLGASYRAFFGQGTRLTVV.

V is TRBV6-5 and J is TRBJ2-1; D might be TRBD1 (6 bases). The germline CDR1 and CDR2 sequences are MNHEY and SVGAGI. V lost 5 bases and J lost 6, with 11 bases in between. The CDR3 spans 13 residues. The CDR3 DNA is TGTGCCAGCAGTATACAGGGAATCAATGAGCAGTTCTTC. It is translated as CASSIQGINEQFF.

The chain joins TRBV30 to TRBJ2-7, with TRBD1 matching over 12 bases. In germline, CDR1 is GTSNPN, CDR2 SVGIG (reference sequence). This CDR3 is built from 13 residues. With 1 base clipped from V and 6 bases from J, the junction kept 1 base outside the gene matches. CDR3: CAWSGDRGREQYF. The CDR3 DNA sequence: TGTGCCTGGAGTGGGGACAGGGGGCGCGAGCAGTACTTC.

This chain links TRBV28 with TRBJ1-2, with 7 nucleotides matching TRBD1. Germline CDR1 MDHEN, CDR2 SYDVKM. V was pared by 6 bases and J by 4 bases, with 5 bases of the junction left unmatched. The CDR3 contains 13 residues. The CDR3 loop is CASRTGAFYGYTF. CDR3 sequence (DNA): TGTGCCAGCAGAACAGGGGCATTCTATGGCTACACCTTC.

J is TRBJ2-3 and V is TRBV7-2; possible D gene TRBD2, 6 bases. The CDR3 totals 17 residues. Trimming stripped 5 bases from V and 2 bases from J, with 20 bases between. Germline V gives CDR1 SGHTA, CDR2 FQGNSA. CDR3 sequence reads: CASSPTLAVGFTDTQYF. CDR3 DNA sequence: TGTGCCAGCAGCCCAACATTAGCGGTGGGGTTCACAGATACGCAGTATTTT.

The chain uses TRBV5-4 and TRBJ2-1; 11 nucleotides agree with TRBD2. Germline V gene data show CDR1 as SGHNT and CDR2 as YYREEE (reference sequence). This CDR3 has 17 amino acids. J was trimmed by 3 bases and V by 4 bases; bases with no gene match: 9. As DNA, the CDR3 is TGTGCCAGCAGCCCGGACTTTAGCGGGAGGGGCTACAATGAGCAGTTCTTC. Its translation is CASSPDFSGRGYNEQFF. Looking up the rest from reference TRBV5-4 and TRBJ2-1 gives the full variable domain: ETGVTQSPTHLIKTRGQQVTLRCSSQSGHNTVSWYQQALGQGPQFIFQYYREEENGRGNFPPRFSGLQFPNYSSELNVNALELDDSALYLCASSPDFSGRGYNEQFFGPGTRLTVL.